This T cell receptor (beta chain) was retrieved from a study of cytomegalovirus exposure and HLA in healthy donors. Regarding the study as a whole: Later examination showed HLA-associated TCR beta chains had greater clonal expansion than equally common others. Later analysis demonstrated an association between a missense DCLRE1C variant and TCR beta V- and J-gene trimming.

For this clone: The antigen is undetermined.

Germline CDR1 and CDR2: ENHRY and SYGVKD. The CDR3 is made up of 16 amino acids. Trimming removed 6 bases from V and 5 bases from J; junction bases left unmatched: 11. PCR involved 60 Vbeta and 13 Jbeta primers. Data came from immunoSEQ multiplex PCR; TCRdb stores just in-frame clones and leaves some out. The sample has about 84,000 clones, less than 80% seen once. This chain links TRBV10-3 with TRBJ2-1; 9 nucleotides agree with TRBD2. The TCR comes from a woman aged 35 to 49 in good health and CMV-seropositive. Sequenced material: PBMCs. This CDR3 is CAIRIGLAKDNNEQFF. For the CDR3, the DNA is TGTGCCATCAGAATAGGACTAGCGAAGGACAACAATGAGCAGTTCTTC.